These 15 T cell receptor beta chains were all obtained from the same sample, sequenced in a study of blood T cells in healthy people across ages. Through a sample-barcoded 5' primer and a J-beta primer mix, a second PCR was run for roughly 7 to 11 cycles. TCRdb passed the 5' RACE reads through MiXCR, listing each CDR3 protein once. This sample has some 760,000 distinct CDR3 sequences, with just under 25% found just once. This sample also appeared in a second study, on T cells of mothers and their children.

The sequenced sample consisted of blood. Receptors were obtained from a boy aged 5-17 years in good health.

The chain joins TRBV15 to TRBJ2-2; tentative D call: TRBD1 (5 bases). Per germline, CDR1 LNHNV and CDR2 YYDKDF (reference sequence). The V end lost 3 bases, the J end lost 5 bases, and 19 bases lay between the germline ends. The CDR3 spans 17 residues. The CDR3, as DNA: TGTGCCACCAGCAGTCAGACCATCGACAGCTCGACCGGGGAGCTGTTTTTT. This codes for CATSSQTIDSSTGELFF.

The chain uses TRBV11-2 and TRBJ1-6; D is uncertain. This CDR3 contains 16 residues. Germline CDR1 SGHAT, CDR2 FQNNGV. The germline V and J ends were trimmed by 0 bases and 11 bases, with 17 bases remaining between them. Written as DNA, the CDR3 is TGTGCCAGCAGCTTAGATCTCGGCAGGCGTTCGGCACCCCTCCACTTT. Translated: CASSLDLGRRSAPLHF.

The genes are TRBV20-1 and TRBJ2-5; D gene ambiguous. The J call is in doubt because the DNA end fits TRBJ2-7 better. Per germline, CDR1 DFQATT and CDR2 SNEGSKA (reference sequence). There are 13 residues in the CDR3. Here the CDR3 reads CSARLMSSYEQYF. In DNA form, the CDR3 reads TGCAGTGCTAGGTTAATGAGCTCCTACGAGCAGTACTTC.

This clonotype has a single count. This chain uses TRBV29-1 with TRBJ2-5; tentatively, D is TRBD1 (7 bases). The CDR3 extends over 14 amino acids. Germline-derived CDR1 and CDR2 are SQVTM and ANQGSEA. The CDR3 loop is CSGQDSSETGTQYF. The CDR3 DNA follows: TGCAGTGGACAGGACTCTAGCGAGACGGGGACCCAGTACTTC. The variable domain in full, with the rest retrieved from reference TRBV29-1 and TRBJ2-5, is SAVISQKPSRDICQRGTSLTIQCQVDSQVTMMFWYRQQPGQSLTLIATANQGSEATYESGFVIDKFPISRPNLTFSTLTVSNMSPEDSSIYLCSGQDSSETGTQYFGPGTRLLVL.

This clonotype showed up just once. DNA of the CDR3: TGTGCCAGCACGTGGGGGGGAGGGGCCTCTAACTATCAGCCCCAGCATTTT. Translating it yields CASTWGGGASNYQPQHF. The chain uses TRBV13 and TRBJ1-5, with a tentative D call TRBD1 (5 bases). This CDR3 has 17 amino acids. Trimming shortened V by 7 bases and J by 5 bases, and 24 bases separated the two germline ends. Germline V gene data show CDR1 as PRHDT and CDR2 as FYEKMQ (reference sequence).

The CDR3 protein is CASSTDRGSQETQYF. DNA for the CDR3: TGTGCCAGCAGCACGGACAGGGGTAGCCAAGAGACCCAGTACTTC. V gene TRBV7-7 combines with J gene TRBJ2-5, with 9 nucleotides matching TRBD1. With V trimmed by 5 bases and J by 1 base, 5 bases remained unmatched. This CDR3 is 15 amino acids long. Germline V gives CDR1 SSHAT, CDR2 FNYEAQ (reference sequence).

This clonotype was counted only a few times. Compared with germline, one end of the junction differs, possibly owing to a read error. The rearrangement joins TRBV7-9 to TRBJ2-7; TRBD2 matches at 12 bases. This CDR3 region has 18 residues. Germline V gives CDR1 SEHNR, CDR2 FQNEAQ (reference sequence). The CDR3 loop reads CASSLVQSLAGGSYKQYF. The CDR3 DNA reads TGTGCCAGCAGCTTAGTTCAATCCCTAGCGGGAGGGTCCTACAAGCAGTACTTC. Based on the CDR3 plus reference TRBV7-9 and TRBJ2-7, the full variable domain is DTGVSQNPRHKITKRGQNVTFRCDPISEHNRLYWYRQTLGQGPEFLTYFQNEAQLEKSRLLSDRFSAERPKGSFSTLEIQRTEQGDSAMYLCASSLVQSLAGGSYKQYFGPGTRLTVT.

The V and J genes are TRBV28 and TRBJ2-7, with D perhaps TRBD2 (6 bases). Germline CDR1 is MDHEN and CDR2 is SYDVKM. The CDR3 extends over 15 amino acids. V was shortened by 8 bases and J by 2 bases, with 19 bases between the two germline ends. The CDR3 sequence: CASSGAGASPYEQYF. The CDR3, as DNA: TGTGCCAGCTCCGGAGCGGGTGCCAGCCCCTACGAGCAGTACTTC.

This chain uses TRBV6-5 with TRBJ1-6; TRBD1 might be the D (5 bases). V was cut by 4 bases and J by 0 bases, with 13 bases left in between. The CDR3 is 17 amino acids. Germline V gives CDR1 MNHEY, CDR2 SVGAGI. CDR3 nucleotide sequence: TGTGCCAGCAGTTCCAAGGACATTGTCTCCTATAATTCACCCCTCCACTTT. It is translated as CASSSKDIVSYNSPLHF.

This clonotype was seen a handful of times. At one end the junction does not follow the germline gene, possibly because of a read error. CDR3 in amino acids: CASSIDYYSEQFF. The CDR3 DNA reads as TGTGCCAGCAGCATAGACTATTACAGTGAGCAGTTCTTC. The rearrangement joins TRBV7-2 to TRBJ2-5; D perhaps matches TRBD2 (5 bases). TRBJ2-1 matches the DNA end more closely, so the J call is doubtful. The CDR3 contains 13 residues. CDR1 and CDR2 from the germline V gene are SGHTA and FQGNSA.

The CDR3 is CATSRVGLRRGNEQFF. In DNA, the CDR3 is TGTGCCACCAGCAGAGTAGGACTCCGAAGGGGCAATGAGCAGTTCTTC. This chain uses TRBV15 with TRBJ2-1; either TRBD1 or TRBD2 may supply D (5 bases each). V was trimmed by 1 base and J by 6 bases, leaving 16 bases between them. Germline CDR1 LNHNV, CDR2 YYDKDF (reference sequence). The CDR3 covers 16 residues.

The chain recombines TRBV7-9 with TRBJ2-5; no clear D. Germline loops: CDR1 SEHNR, CDR2 FQNEAQ (reference sequence). The CDR3 sequence is 14 residues long. V was trimmed by 3 bases and J by 1 base, leaving 9 bases between them. This chain's CDR3 is CASSFPGLQETQYF. The CDR3 DNA sequence: TGTGCCAGCAGCTTCCCCGGCCTCCAAGAGACCCAGTACTTC.

Here the CDR3 reads CASSLGGTGANSPLHF. DNA for the CDR3: TGTGCCAGCAGCTTGGGGGGGACAGGGGCTAATTCACCCCTCCACTTT. The chain has TRBV7-2 and TRBJ1-6, with 10 bases identical to TRBD1. Trimming took 3 bases from V and 6 from J; bases not matched to a gene: 5. The CDR3 runs 16 residues. Germline assignment: CDR1 SGHTA and CDR2 FQGNSA.

This clonotype was recorded many times. The chain employs TRBV4-3 and TRBJ2-1, with D possibly TRBD2 on 7 matching bases. V gave up 1 base and J gave up 3 bases, with 10 bases separating them. CDR1 and CDR2 from the germline V gene are LGHNA and YSLEER. The CDR3 length is 15 residues. DNA of the CDR3: TGCGCCAGCAGCCAAGGGGAGGGGGACTACAATGAGCAGTTCTTC. Its translation: CASSQGEGDYNEQFF.

Only a few counts were recorded for this clonotype. The chain carries TRBV7-8 and TRBJ1-4; tentative D call: TRBD1 (6 bases). Germline CDR1 SGHVS, CDR2 FQNEAQ. Trimming took 0 bases from V and 7 from J, leaving 18 bases between them. The CDR3 consists of 17 residues. DNA of the CDR3: TGTGCCAGCAGCTTAGCGCGGGTGACAGGCGGTGGTGAAAAACTGTTTTTT. It is translated as CASSLARVTGGGEKLFF.